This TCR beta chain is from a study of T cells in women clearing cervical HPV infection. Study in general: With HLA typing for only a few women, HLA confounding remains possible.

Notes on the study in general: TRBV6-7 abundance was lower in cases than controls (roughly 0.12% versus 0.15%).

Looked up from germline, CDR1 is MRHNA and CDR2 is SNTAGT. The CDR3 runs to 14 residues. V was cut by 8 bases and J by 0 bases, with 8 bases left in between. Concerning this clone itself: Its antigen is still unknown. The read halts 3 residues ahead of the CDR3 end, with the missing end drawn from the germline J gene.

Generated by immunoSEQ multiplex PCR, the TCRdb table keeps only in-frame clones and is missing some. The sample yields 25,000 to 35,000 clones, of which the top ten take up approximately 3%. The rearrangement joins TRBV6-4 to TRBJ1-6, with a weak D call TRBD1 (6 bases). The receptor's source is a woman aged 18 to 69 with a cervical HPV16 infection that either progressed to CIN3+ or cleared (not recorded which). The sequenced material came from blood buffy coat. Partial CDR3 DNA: TGTGCCAGCCGGGACACCTCCTATAATTCACCC. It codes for CASRDTSYNSP. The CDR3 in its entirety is CASRDTSYNSPLHF.